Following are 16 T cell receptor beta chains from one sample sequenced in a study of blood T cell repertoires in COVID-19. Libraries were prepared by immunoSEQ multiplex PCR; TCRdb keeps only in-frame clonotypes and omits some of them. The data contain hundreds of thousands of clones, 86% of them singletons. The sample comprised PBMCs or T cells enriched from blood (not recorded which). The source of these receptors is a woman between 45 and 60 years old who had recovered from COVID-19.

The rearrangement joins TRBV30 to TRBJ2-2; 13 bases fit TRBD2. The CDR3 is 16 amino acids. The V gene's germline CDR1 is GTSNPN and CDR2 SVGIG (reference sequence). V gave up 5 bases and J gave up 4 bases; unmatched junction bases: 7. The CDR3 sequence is CAWDGLAGAVTGELFF. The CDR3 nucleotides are TGTGCCTGGGATGGACTAGCGGGAGCGGTCACCGGGGAGCTGTTTTTT.

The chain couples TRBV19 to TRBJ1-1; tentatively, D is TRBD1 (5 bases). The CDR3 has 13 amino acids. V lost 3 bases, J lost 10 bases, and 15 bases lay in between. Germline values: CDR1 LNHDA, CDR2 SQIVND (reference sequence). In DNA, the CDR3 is TGTGCCAGTAGTATGGGGCCGTTAATGTTAGCTTTCTTT. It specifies CASSMGPLMLAFF.

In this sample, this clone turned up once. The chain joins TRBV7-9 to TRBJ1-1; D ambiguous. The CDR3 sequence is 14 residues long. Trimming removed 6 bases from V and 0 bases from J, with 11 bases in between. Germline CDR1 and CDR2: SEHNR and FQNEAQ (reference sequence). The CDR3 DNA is TGTGCCAGCAGTTCAAGTCTAATGAACACTGAAGCTTTCTTT. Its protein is CASSSSLMNTEAFF.

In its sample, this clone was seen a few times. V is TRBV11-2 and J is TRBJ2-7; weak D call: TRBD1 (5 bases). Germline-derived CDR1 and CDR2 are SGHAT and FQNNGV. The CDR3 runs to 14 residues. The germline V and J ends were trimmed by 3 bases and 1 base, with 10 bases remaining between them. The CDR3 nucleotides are TGTGCCAGCAGCTTTGACAGTTCTTCCTACGAGCAGTACTTC. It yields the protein CASSFDSSSYEQYF.

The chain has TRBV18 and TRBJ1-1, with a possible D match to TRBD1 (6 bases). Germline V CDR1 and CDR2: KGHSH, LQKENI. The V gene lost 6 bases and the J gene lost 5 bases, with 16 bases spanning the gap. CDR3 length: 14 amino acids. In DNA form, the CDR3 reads TGTGCCAGCTCGCTCGGCCGGCAGGGGACTGAAGCTTTCTTT. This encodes CASSLGRQGTEAFF. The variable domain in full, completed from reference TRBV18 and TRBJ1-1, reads NAGVMQNPRHLVRRRGQEARLRCSPMKGHSHVYWYRQLPEEGLKFMVYLQKENIIDESGMPKERFSAEFPKEGPSILRIQQVVRGDSAAYFCASSLGRQGTEAFFGQGTRLTVV.

The CDR3 protein is CATSDSHDRETGYTF. The CDR3 DNA is TGTGCCACCAGTGATTCGCACGACAGGGAGACTGGCTACACCTTC. This chain connects TRBV24-1 to TRBJ1-2, with TRBD1 matching 7 bases. The CDR3 covers 15 residues. Per the germline V gene, CDR1 is KGHDR and CDR2 is SFDVKD. V trimming: 2 bases; J trimming: 7 bases; junction bases outside the gene matches: 9.

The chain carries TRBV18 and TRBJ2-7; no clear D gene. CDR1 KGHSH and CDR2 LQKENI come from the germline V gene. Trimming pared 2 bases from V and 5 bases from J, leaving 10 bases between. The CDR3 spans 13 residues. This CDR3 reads CASSPTVFNEQYF. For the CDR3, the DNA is TGTGCCAGCTCACCAACAGTATTCAACGAGCAGTACTTC.

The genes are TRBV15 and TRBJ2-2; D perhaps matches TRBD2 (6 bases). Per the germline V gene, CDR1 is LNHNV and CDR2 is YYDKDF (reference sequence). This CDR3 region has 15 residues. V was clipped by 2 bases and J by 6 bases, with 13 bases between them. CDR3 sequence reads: CATSRPVGGPGELFF. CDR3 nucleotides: TGTGCCACCAGCAGACCGGTGGGGGGACCCGGGGAGCTGTTTTTT.

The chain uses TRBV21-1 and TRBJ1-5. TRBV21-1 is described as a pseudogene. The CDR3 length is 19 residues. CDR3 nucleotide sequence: TGTGCCAGCAGCAAAGTCTGTCTTTCGGGGTTTAAGAGCAATCAGCCCCAGCATTTT. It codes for CASSKVCLSGFKSNQPQHF.

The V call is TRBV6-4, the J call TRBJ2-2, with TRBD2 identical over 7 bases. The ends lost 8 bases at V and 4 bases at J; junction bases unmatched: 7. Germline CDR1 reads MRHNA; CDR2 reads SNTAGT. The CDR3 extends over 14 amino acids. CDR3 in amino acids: CASAAGVATGELFF. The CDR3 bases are TGTGCCAGCGCCGCGGGGGTGGCCACCGGGGAGCTGTTTTTT.

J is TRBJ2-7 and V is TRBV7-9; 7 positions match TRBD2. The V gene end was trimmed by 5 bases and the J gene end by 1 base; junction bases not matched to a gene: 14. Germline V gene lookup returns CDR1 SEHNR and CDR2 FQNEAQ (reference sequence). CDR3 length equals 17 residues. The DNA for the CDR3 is TGTGCCAGCAGCCTGGACATAAGGCTAGCGGATTCCTACGAGCAGTACTTC. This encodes CASSLDIRLADSYEQYF.

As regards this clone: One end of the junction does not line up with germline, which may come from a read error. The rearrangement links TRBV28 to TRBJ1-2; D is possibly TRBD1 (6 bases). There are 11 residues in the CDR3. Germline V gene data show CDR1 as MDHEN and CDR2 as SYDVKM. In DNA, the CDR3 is TGTGCCAGCAGTTTATCCGACAGGCCGCACTTC. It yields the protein CASSLSDRPHF.

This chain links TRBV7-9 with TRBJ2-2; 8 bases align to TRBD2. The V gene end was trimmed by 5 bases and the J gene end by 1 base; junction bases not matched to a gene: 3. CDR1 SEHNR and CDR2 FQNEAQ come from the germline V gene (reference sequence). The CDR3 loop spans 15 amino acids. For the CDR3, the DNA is TGTGCCAGCAGCCCACTAGCGGAGAACACCGGGGAGCTGTTTTTT. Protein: CASSPLAENTGELFF.

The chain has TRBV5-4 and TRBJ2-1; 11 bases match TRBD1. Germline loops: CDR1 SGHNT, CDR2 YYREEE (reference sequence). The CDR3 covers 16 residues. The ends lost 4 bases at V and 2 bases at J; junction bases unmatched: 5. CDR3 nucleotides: TGTGCCAGCAGCAAAGGGGACAGGGGGGCCTACAATGAGCAGTTCTTC. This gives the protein CASSKGDRGAYNEQFF.

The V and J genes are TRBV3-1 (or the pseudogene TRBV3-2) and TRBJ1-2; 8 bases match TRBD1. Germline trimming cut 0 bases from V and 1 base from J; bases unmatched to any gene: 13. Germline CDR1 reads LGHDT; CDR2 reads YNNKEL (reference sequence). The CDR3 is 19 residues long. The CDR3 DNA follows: TGTGCCAGCAGCCAAGAGGGGGCAGGGGGCTCCAGGGGTAACTATGGCTACACCTTC. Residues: CASSQEGAGGSRGNYGYTF.

The DNA for the CDR3 is TGTGCCATCAGTGAGCCCACCACATCGGCTAGCTCCTACAATGAGCAGTTCTTC. Its protein product is CAISEPTTSASSYNEQFF. The chain couples TRBV10-3 to TRBJ2-1; D unclear. The CDR3 is 18 residues long. Germline V gene sequence: CDR1 ENHRY, CDR2 SYGVKD. The V and J ends lost 2 bases and 0 bases respectively, with 17 bases between them.